The 14 T cell receptor beta chains listed next were all sequenced from one sample in a study of cytomegalovirus exposure and HLA in healthy donors. With 60 Vbeta and 13 Jbeta primers, the PCR was carried out. The method was immunoSEQ multiplex PCR; TCRdb's version includes in-frame clones alone and lacks a portion of them. The sample consists of fewer than 130,000 clones, 76% of them appearing once. The sample comprised PBMCs. These receptors originate from a man aged 25 to 40 in good health and CMV-seropositive.

The chain uses TRBV10-3 and TRBJ2-3; TRBD1 matches at 8 bases. The CDR3 has 15 residues. Germline V gives CDR1 ENHRY, CDR2 SYGVKD. The V gene end was trimmed by 6 bases and the J gene end by 1 base; junction bases not matched to a gene: 6. Here the CDR3 DNA reads TGTGCCATCAGGGATAGACAGGGGCGCACAGATACGCAGTATTTT. Translating gives CAIRDRQGRTDTQYF.

The chain couples TRBV27 to TRBJ2-3; perhaps TRBD1 as D (6 bases). With 6 bases removed from V and 3 bases from J, the gap between germline ends came to 22 bases. The germline gives CDR1 MNHEY, CDR2 SMNVEV (reference sequence). The CDR3 runs 17 residues. As DNA, the CDR3 is TGTGCCAGCAGCCCAGGGGCCTCGGGACACAATACAGATACGCAGTATTTT. Translation: CASSPGASGHNTDTQYF.

The rearrangement uses TRBV7-8 and TRBJ2-4, with D possibly matching TRBD2 (6 bases). In germline, CDR1 is SGHVS, CDR2 FQNEAQ. CDR3 length: 14 residues. V lost 4 bases, J lost 9 bases, and 16 bases lay in between. CDR3 sequence (DNA): TGTGCCAGCAGCTCCACGGGGGTACGGGGCATTCAGTACTTC. Its translation: CASSSTGVRGIQYF.

The rearrangement uses TRBV7-9 and TRBJ2-7, with TRBD1 identical over 9 bases. CDR1 is SEHNR, CDR2 FQNEAQ, per germline (reference sequence). This CDR3 spans 14 amino acids. J lost 5 bases, V lost 5 bases, and 7 bases had no gene match. CDR3 bases: TGTGCCAGCAGCCCTCAGGGACAGGGCAACGAGCAGTACTTC. It is translated as CASSPQGQGNEQYF.

This clone showed up just a few times. This chain's CDR3 is CASSSGQGTNEKLFF. The DNA for the CDR3 is TGTGCCAGCAGCTCGGGACAGGGGACTAATGAAAAACTGTTTTTT. This rearrangement joins TRBV2 to TRBJ1-4, with 10 bases lining up with TRBD1. This CDR3 region has 15 residues. Germline trimming cut 6 bases from V and 2 bases from J; bases unmatched to any gene: 3. Per germline, CDR1 SNHLY and CDR2 FYNNEI.

The chain carries TRBV5-6 and TRBJ2-7; 8 nucleotides line up with TRBD2. The CDR3 is made up of 17 amino acids. The germline V gene has CDR1 SGHDT and CDR2 YYEEEE. Unmatched junction bases numbered 8, after V lost 0 bases and J lost 0 bases. The CDR3 DNA is TGTGCCAGCAGCTTGGCGTCTAGCGGGTTGAGCTCCTACGAGCAGTACTTC. This gives the protein CASSLASSGLSSYEQYF.

The V gene is TRBV6-5, the J gene TRBJ2-3; 9 bases align to TRBD2. The CDR3 spans 15 residues. Looked up from germline, CDR1 is MNHEY and CDR2 is SVGAGI. Trimming took 2 bases from V and 10 from J; bases not matched to a gene: 10. CDR3 region: CASSYAAGGQQAQYF. DNA of the CDR3: TGTGCCAGCAGTTACGCGGCGGGGGGGCAGCAGGCGCAGTATTTT.

V and J are TRBV14 and TRBJ1-6; D gene unclear. Germline CDR1 is SGHDN and CDR2 is FVKESK. The CDR3 has 13 amino acids. V was cut by 4 bases and J by 10 bases, with 11 bases left in between. The CDR3 sequence: CASSPLRGSPLHF. The CDR3 DNA reads as TGTGCCAGCAGCCCCCTGCGGGGATCACCCCTCCACTTT.

This clone was seen only once. In DNA, the CDR3 is TGTGCCAGCATCCAGGGGACAGGGGCTCTGGGTGAGCAGTTCTTC. It encodes CASIQGTGALGEQFF. The rearrangement links TRBV7-9 to TRBJ2-1; 10 nucleotides align to TRBD1. The CDR3 is 15 residues long. CDR1 and CDR2 from the germline V gene are SEHNR and FQNEAQ (reference sequence). V dropped 7 bases and J dropped 9; count of bases not matched to a gene: 12.

The genes are TRBV7-2 and TRBJ1-1; TRBD1 is a possible D gene (5 bases). Per the germline V gene, CDR1 is SGHTA and CDR2 is FQGNSA. V lost 6 bases to trimming and J lost 1 base, with 12 bases between them. The CDR3 covers 14 residues. CDR3 coding DNA: TGTGCCAGCAGTTCCCCTAGGGGGAACACTGAAGCTTTCTTT. Its translation is CASSSPRGNTEAFF.

The V gene is TRBV7-2, the J gene TRBJ2-5, with 10 positions matching TRBD1. The J segment lost 4 bases and the V segment lost 5 bases, leaving 7 bases of the junction unmatched. The germline V gene encodes CDR1 SGHTA and CDR2 FQGNSA. The CDR3 has 15 amino acids. For the CDR3, the DNA is TGTGCCAGCAGCCCACGACAGGGGGCGTTAGAGACCCAGTACTTC. Amino acid sequence: CASSPRQGALETQYF. Based on the CDR3 plus reference TRBV7-2 and TRBJ2-5, the full variable domain is GAGVSQSPSNKVTEKGKDVELRCDPISGHTALYWYRQSLGQGLEFLIYFQGNSAPDKSGLPSDRFSAERTGGSVSTLTIQRTQQEDSAVYLCASSPRQGALETQYFGPGTRLLVL.

The V gene is TRBV9, the J gene TRBJ2-5; 8 bases map to TRBD2. Germline-derived CDR1 and CDR2 are SGDLS and YYNGEE. This CDR3 contains 16 residues. J lost 0 bases, V lost 0 bases, and 4 bases had no gene match. CDR3 region: CASSVGAGGHQETQYF. CDR3 in DNA: TGTGCCAGCAGCGTAGGGGCGGGGGGACACCAAGAGACCCAGTACTTC.

This rearrangement joins TRBV13 to TRBJ2-5, with TRBD2 as a possible D gene (5 bases). The CDR3 sequence is 13 residues long. Germline V lookup: CDR1 PRHDT, CDR2 FYEKMQ (reference sequence). Between the trimmed V and J ends, which lost 5 bases and 4 bases, there was a span of 11 bases. The CDR3 DNA reads TGTGCCAGCAGCCTGGACTCAGGAGAGACCCAGTACTTC. Its protein is CASSLDSGETQYF.

J is TRBJ2-2 and V is TRBV5-1; tentatively, D is TRBD1 (6 bases). V was shortened by 5 bases and J by 4 bases, with 15 bases between the two germline ends. The length of the CDR3 is 15 residues. Germline CDR1 and CDR2: SGHRS and YFSETQ. CDR3 sequence (DNA): TGCGCCAGCAGGTTTGGCCAGGGGCCCACCGGGGAGCTGTTTTTT. Protein: CASRFGQGPTGELFF. The full variable domain, rest sourced from reference TRBV5-1 and TRBJ2-2, is KAGVTQTPRYLIKTRGQQVTLSCSPISGHRSVSWYQQTPGQGLQFLFEYFSETQRNKGNFPGRFSGRQFSNSRSEMNVSTLELGDSALYLCASRFGQGPTGELFFGEGSRLTVL.